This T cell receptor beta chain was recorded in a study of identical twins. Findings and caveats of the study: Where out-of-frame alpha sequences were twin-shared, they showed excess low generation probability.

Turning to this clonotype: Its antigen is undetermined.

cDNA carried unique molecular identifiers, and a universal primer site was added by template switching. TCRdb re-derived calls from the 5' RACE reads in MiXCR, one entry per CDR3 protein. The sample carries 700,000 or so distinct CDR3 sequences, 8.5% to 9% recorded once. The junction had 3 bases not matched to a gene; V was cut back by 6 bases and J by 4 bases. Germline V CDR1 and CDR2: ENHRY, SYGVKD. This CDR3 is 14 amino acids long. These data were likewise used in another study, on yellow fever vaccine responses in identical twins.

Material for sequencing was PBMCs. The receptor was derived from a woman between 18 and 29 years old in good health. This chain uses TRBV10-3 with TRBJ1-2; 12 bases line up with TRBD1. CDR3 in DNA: TGTGCCATCAGACCGGGACAGGGGGCCTATGGCTACACCTTC. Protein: CAIRPGQGAYGYTF.